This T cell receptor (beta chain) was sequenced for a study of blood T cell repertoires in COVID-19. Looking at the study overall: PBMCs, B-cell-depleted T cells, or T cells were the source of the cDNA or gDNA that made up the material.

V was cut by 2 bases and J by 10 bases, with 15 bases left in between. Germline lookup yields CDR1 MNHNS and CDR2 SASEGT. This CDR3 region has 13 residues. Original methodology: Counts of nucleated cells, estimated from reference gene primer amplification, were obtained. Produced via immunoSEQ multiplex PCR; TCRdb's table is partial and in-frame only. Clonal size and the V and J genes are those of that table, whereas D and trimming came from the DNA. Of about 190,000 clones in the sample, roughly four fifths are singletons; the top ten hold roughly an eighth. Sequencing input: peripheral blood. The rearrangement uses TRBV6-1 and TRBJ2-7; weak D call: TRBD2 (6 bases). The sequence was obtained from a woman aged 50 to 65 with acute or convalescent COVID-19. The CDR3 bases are TGTGCCAGCAGTGAATTTTTCGGGGGTCCTCAGTACTTC. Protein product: CASSEFFGGPQYF.